The 27 T cell receptor beta chains below come from one sample, sequenced in a study of blood T cell repertoires in COVID-19. Sequenced by immunoSEQ multiplex PCR; TCRdb stores in-frame clones only, minus some. The table has fewer than 150,000 clones, over 80% seen once; the top ten hold 15% to 20%. Specimen: PBMCs or T cells enriched from blood (not recorded which). The receptor set was obtained from a man in his thirties or forties who had recovered from COVID-19.

The chain couples TRBV2 to TRBJ2-7, with 9 bases lining up with TRBD1. Germline assignment: CDR1 SNHLY and CDR2 FYNNEI. This CDR3 is 15 amino acids long. J was trimmed by 3 bases and V by 3 bases; bases with no gene match: 6. CDR3 sequence (DNA): TGTGCCAGCAGTGACTCCCGGGACAGGGTCTACGAGCAGTACGTC. Its protein product is CASSDSRDRVYEQYV.

The J gene is TRBJ1-2, the V gene TRBV6-1; 7 nucleotides line up with TRBD1. Germline lookup yields CDR1 MNHNS and CDR2 SASEGT. The V and J ends lost 2 bases and 5 bases, in that order; junction bases with no gene match: 8. This CDR3 spans 15 amino acids. CDR3 bases: TGTGCCAGCAGTGAAAATAGGCGGGACAGATATGGCTACACCTTC. This encodes CASSENRRDRYGYTF.

This chain joins TRBV6-4 and TRBJ1-2, with a tentative D call TRBD1 (5 bases). Germline assignment: CDR1 MRHNA and CDR2 SNTAGT. The CDR3 is made up of 14 amino acids. The V and J ends lost 6 bases and 5 bases respectively, with 16 bases between them. CDR3 residues: CASSRGGGEYGYTF. For the CDR3, the DNA is TGTGCCAGCAGCCGCGGGGGGGGAGAGTATGGCTACACCTTC.

The V call is TRBV18, the J call TRBJ1-4, with 9 bases fitting TRBD1. V shed 5 bases and J 5 bases; nucleotides not matched to a gene: 0. Germline V CDR1 and CDR2: KGHSH, LQKENI. The CDR3 runs to 13 residues. This CDR3 reads CASSGTGNEKLFF. Here the CDR3 DNA reads TGTGCCAGCTCAGGGACAGGGAATGAAAAACTGTTTTTT.

The chain recombines TRBV9 with TRBJ1-2, with D possibly being TRBD1 (6 bases). The V gene lost 3 bases and the J gene lost 4 bases, with 10 bases spanning the gap. Looked up from germline, CDR1 is SGDLS and CDR2 is YYNGEE. The CDR3 contains 13 residues. The CDR3 spells CASSGDRLYGYTF. The CDR3 nucleotides are TGTGCCAGCAGCGGCGACAGGCTCTATGGCTACACCTTC. Combining the CDR3 with reference TRBV9 and TRBJ1-2 gives the whole variable domain DSGVTQTPKHLITATGQRVTLRCSPRSGDLSVYWYQQSLDQGLQFLIQYYNGEERAKGNILERFSAQQFPDLHSELNLSSLELGDSALYFCASSGDRLYGYTFGSGTRLTVV.

This chain links TRBV5-1 with TRBJ1-2; D is possibly TRBD1 (5 bases). Per the germline V gene, CDR1 is SGHRS and CDR2 is YFSETQ. V was cut by 2 bases and J by 1 base, with 9 bases left in between. The CDR3 spans 14 residues. The CDR3 reads CASSFLQGNYGYTF. CDR3 in DNA: TGCGCCAGCAGCTTTCTCCAGGGTAACTATGGCTACACCTTC. The whole variable domain, remainder taken from reference TRBV5-1 and TRBJ1-2, is KAGVTQTPRYLIKTRGQQVTLSCSPISGHRSVSWYQQTPGQGLQFLFEYFSETQRNKGNFPGRFSGRQFSNSRSEMNVSTLELGDSALYLCASSFLQGNYGYTFGSGTRLTVV.

This clone was seen ten or more times. The V gene is TRBV19, the J gene TRBJ1-5, with D tentatively TRBD1 (6 bases). Germline V gives CDR1 LNHDA, CDR2 SQIVND (reference sequence). CDR3 size: 12 residues. V lost 10 bases and J lost 4, with 11 bases in between. The DNA for the CDR3 is TGTGCCACCCGGGACAAAAATCAGCCCCAGCATTTT. Its protein product is CATRDKNQPQHF.

V gene TRBV11-3 combines with J gene TRBJ2-2, with TRBD2 matching 14 bases. This CDR3 region has 16 residues. Germline loops: CDR1 SGHNT, CDR2 YENEEA. Trimming took 5 bases from V and 5 from J; bases not matched to a gene: 4. In DNA, the CDR3 is TGTGCCAGCAGCCGGGGACTAGCGGGAGTAACCGGGGAGCTGTTTTTT. Its translation: CASSRGLAGVTGELFF.

A note on this clone: Other DNA sequences in the sample encode the same CDR3. The rearrangement joins TRBV7-2 to TRBJ1-5; the D gene is possibly TRBD1 (6 bases). The CDR3 runs 13 residues. Trimming took 3 bases from V and 5 from J, leaving 8 bases between them. From germline, CDR1 is SGHTA and CDR2 FQGNSA. For the CDR3, the DNA is TGTGCCAGCAGCTTGGACAGTCATCAGCCCCAGCATTTT. Residues: CASSLDSHQPQHF.

The V and J genes are TRBV5-1 and TRBJ1-1; D ambiguous. V lost 0 bases and J 3 bases, leaving 6 bases between the germline ends. The CDR3 contains 13 residues. The germline gives CDR1 SGHRS, CDR2 YFSETQ. The CDR3 protein is CASSLGLHTEAFF. The CDR3 bases are TGCGCCAGCAGCTTGGGACTGCACACTGAAGCTTTCTTT.

This clone was observed a single time. The chain links TRBV10-1 to TRBJ1-2, with D unclear. Germline V gene lookup returns CDR1 WNHNN and CDR2 SYGVQD (reference sequence). Between the trimmed V and J ends, which lost 0 bases and 8 bases, there was a span of 10 bases. This CDR3 comprises 13 residues. The CDR3 loop reads CASSESRVGGYTF. DNA for the CDR3: TGCGCCAGCAGTGAGTCGAGGGTCGGAGGCTACACCTTC.

V usage is TRBV7-2 and J usage is TRBJ1-2; D perhaps matches TRBD1 (5 bases). V gave up 0 bases and J gave up 2 bases, with 10 bases separating them. CDR1 is SGHTA, CDR2 FQGNSA, per germline. The CDR3 totals 15 residues. CDR3 nucleotides: TGTGCCAGCAGCTTAGCGCTTGGGGGGAACTATGGCTACACCTTC. Its protein is CASSLALGGNYGYTF.

For the CDR3, the DNA is TGTGCCAGCAGTTCCGGGTGGGACAATGAGCAGTTCTTC. Translating gives CASSSGWDNEQFF. This chain uses TRBV12-3 or TRBV12-4 with TRBJ2-1, with no clear D. V lost 4 bases, J lost 5 bases, and 9 bases lay in between. CDR3 length: 13 amino acids.

This sequence joins TRBV2 and TRBJ2-5; TRBD2 might be the D (5 bases). Germline CDR1 reads SNHLY; CDR2 reads FYNNEI. The V gene lost 8 bases and the J gene lost 2 bases, with 15 bases spanning the gap. CDR3 size: 14 residues. The CDR3 coding sequence is TGTGCCAGCTGGATGCACGGGGTTCAAGAGACCCAGTACTTC. This encodes CASWMHGVQETQYF.

The chain combines TRBV5-4 with TRBJ1-2, with D tentatively TRBD1 (6 bases). Germline assignment: CDR1 SGHNT and CDR2 YYREEE (reference sequence). Deletions cut 0 bases from V and 0 bases from J, with 9 bases between. The CDR3 has 15 residues. CDR3 protein: CASSLAGTPNYGYTF. The CDR3 nucleotides are TGTGCCAGCAGCTTGGCTGGGACACCTAACTATGGCTACACCTTC.

The gene calls are TRBV10-1 and TRBJ2-3, with TRBD2 matching over 9 bases. The junction had 3 bases not matched to a gene; V was cut back by 0 bases and J by 5 bases. Looked up from germline, CDR1 is WNHNN and CDR2 is SYGVQD (reference sequence). The CDR3 runs to 15 residues. The CDR3 region has the DNA TGCGCCAGCAGTGAGTCTAGCGGGGGCAGAGATACGCAGTATTTT. Translated, it gives CASSESSGGRDTQYF.

This chain connects TRBV3-1 (or the pseudogene TRBV3-2) to TRBJ2-1, with 10 bases identical to TRBD2. Per the germline V gene, CDR1 is LGHDT and CDR2 is YNNKEL (reference sequence). The CDR3 is made up of 14 amino acids. Germline trimming cut 2 bases from V and 5 bases from J; bases unmatched to any gene: 0. CDR3 amino acids: CASSQLAGDNEQFF. The CDR3 DNA reads TGTGCCAGCAGCCAACTAGCGGGGGACAATGAGCAGTTCTTC.

This clone was found once. The chain couples TRBV5-1 to TRBJ1-4; 9 bases are shared with TRBD1. The CDR3 is 17 residues long. Trimming took 4 bases from V and 1 from J; bases not matched to a gene: 8. Germline V gives CDR1 SGHRS, CDR2 YFSETQ. The CDR3 sequence: CASSVDRGSGTNEKLFF. In nucleotides, the CDR3 is TGCGCCAGCAGCGTGGACAGGGGATCCGGAACTAATGAAAAACTGTTTTTT.

The gene calls are TRBV3-1 (or the pseudogene TRBV3-2) and TRBJ1-2, with 9 bases aligning to TRBD1. The CDR3 is made up of 13 amino acids. Germline CDR1 and CDR2: LGHDT and YNNKEL (reference sequence). The V and J ends lost 4 bases and 6 bases, in that order; junction bases with no gene match: 3. Written as DNA, the CDR3 is TGTGCCAGCAGCCTCCGACAGGGGGATGGCTACACCTTC. Protein: CASSLRQGDGYTF.

The gene calls are TRBV3-1 (or the pseudogene TRBV3-2) and TRBJ1-4; D uncertain. This CDR3 is 16 amino acids long. The germline CDR1 and CDR2 sequences are LGHDT and YNNKEL (reference sequence). Trimming stripped 2 bases from V and 4 bases from J, with 14 bases between. The CDR3 bases are TGTGCCAGCAGCCAAATTGGAGGGCTTGGTAATGAAAAACTGTTTTTT. Its protein is CASSQIGGLGNEKLFF.

The chain joins TRBV27 to TRBJ2-1, with TRBD2 matching 7 bases. The CDR3 is 17 amino acids. V lost 0 bases, J lost 0 bases, and 5 bases stayed unmatched. Germline CDR1 reads MNHEY; CDR2 reads SMNVEV (reference sequence). In DNA, the CDR3 is TGTGCCAGCAGTTTATCGGGGGGAGGGGCCTCCTACAATGAGCAGTTCTTC. It codes for CASSLSGGGASYNEQFF.

V and J are TRBV19 and TRBJ2-1; possible D gene TRBD1, 6 bases. The V gene's germline CDR1 is LNHDA and CDR2 SQIVND (reference sequence). This CDR3 contains 16 residues. V lost 3 bases and J lost 1, with 13 bases in between. The CDR3 bases are TGTGCCAGTAGTATTAGTGGGACAAGATCCTACAATGAGCAGTTCTTC. Protein sequence: CASSISGTRSYNEQFF.

This clone has a handful of counts. The V gene is TRBV2, the J gene TRBJ2-7, with D unresolved. The germline V gene has CDR1 SNHLY and CDR2 FYNNEI. The CDR3 loop spans 13 amino acids. Trimming took off 2 bases at V and 4 bases at J, with 9 bases between the two ends. The CDR3 protein is CASSEPMQYEQYV. Written as DNA, the CDR3 is TGTGCCAGCAGTGAACCGATGCAGTACGAGCAGTACGTC.

There are a few counts of this clone. The rearrangement links TRBV11-2 to TRBJ1-2; D is possibly TRBD1 (6 bases). The CDR3 is made up of 18 amino acids. The V gene's germline CDR1 is SGHAT and CDR2 FQNNGV. V was trimmed by 0 bases and J by 2 bases, leaving 19 bases between them. This chain's CDR3 is CASSLDSPVRGGNYGYTF. For the CDR3, the DNA is TGTGCCAGCAGCTTAGATAGCCCCGTTAGAGGGGGAAACTATGGCTACACCTTC.

J is TRBJ1-1 and V is TRBV7-9, with no clear D. Trimming took off 8 bases at V and 0 bases at J, with 16 bases between the two ends. Germline-derived CDR1 and CDR2 are SEHNR and FQNEAQ (reference sequence). CDR3 length: 15 residues. CDR3 bases: TGTGCCAGCGCTTTAGACACGGTGGTGAACACTGAAGCTTTCTTT. This sequence encodes CASALDTVVNTEAFF.

The V call is TRBV7-9, the J call TRBJ1-2; D is possibly TRBD1 (6 bases). Germline V gives CDR1 SEHNR, CDR2 FQNEAQ (reference sequence). With 5 bases removed from V and 1 base from J, the gap between germline ends came to 20 bases. The CDR3 is 17 residues long. This CDR3 is CASSGRDTERDNYGYTF. The CDR3 DNA follows: TGTGCCAGCAGCGGCCGGGACACCGAGAGGGATAACTATGGCTACACCTTC.

This sequence joins TRBV2 and TRBJ2-7, with 10 positions matching TRBD1. The CDR3 spans 14 residues. J lost 5 bases, V lost 1 base, and 2 bases had no gene match. Germline loops: CDR1 SNHLY, CDR2 FYNNEI. The CDR3 DNA follows: TGTGCCAGCAGTGAAGGGGACAGGGGACACGAGCAGTACTTC. Translating gives CASSEGDRGHEQYF.